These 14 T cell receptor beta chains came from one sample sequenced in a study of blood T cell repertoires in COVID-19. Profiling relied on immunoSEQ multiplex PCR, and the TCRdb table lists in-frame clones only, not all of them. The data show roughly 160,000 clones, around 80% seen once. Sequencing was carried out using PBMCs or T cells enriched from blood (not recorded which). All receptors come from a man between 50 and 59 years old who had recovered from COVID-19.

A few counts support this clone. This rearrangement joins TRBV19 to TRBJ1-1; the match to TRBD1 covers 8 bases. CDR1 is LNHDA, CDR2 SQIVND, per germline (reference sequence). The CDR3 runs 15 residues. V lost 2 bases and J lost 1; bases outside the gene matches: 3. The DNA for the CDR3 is TGTGCCAGTAGTATAACAGGACAGGGGAACACTGAAGCTTTCTTT. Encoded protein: CASSITGQGNTEAFF.

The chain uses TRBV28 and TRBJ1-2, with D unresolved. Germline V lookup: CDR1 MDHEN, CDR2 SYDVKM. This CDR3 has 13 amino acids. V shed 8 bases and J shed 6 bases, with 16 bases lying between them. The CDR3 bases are TGTGCCAGCGCCACCCTCCAGGATCATGGCTACACCTTC. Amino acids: CASATLQDHGYTF.

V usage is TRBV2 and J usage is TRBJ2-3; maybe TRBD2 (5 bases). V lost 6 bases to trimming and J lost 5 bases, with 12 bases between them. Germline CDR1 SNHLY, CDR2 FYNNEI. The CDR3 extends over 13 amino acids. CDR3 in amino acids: CASSHRGVDTQYF. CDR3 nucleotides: TGTGCCAGCAGCCACCGGGGAGTAGATACGCAGTATTTT.

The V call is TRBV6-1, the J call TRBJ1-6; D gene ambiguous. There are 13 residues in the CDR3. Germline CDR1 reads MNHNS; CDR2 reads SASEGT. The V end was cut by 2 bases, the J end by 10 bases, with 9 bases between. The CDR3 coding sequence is TGTGCCAGCAGTGAATTGCGGGGATCACCCCTCCACTTT. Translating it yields CASSELRGSPLHF.

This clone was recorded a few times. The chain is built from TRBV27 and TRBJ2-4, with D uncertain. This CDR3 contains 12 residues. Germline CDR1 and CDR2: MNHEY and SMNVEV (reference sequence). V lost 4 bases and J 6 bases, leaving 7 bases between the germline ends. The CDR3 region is CASSSTVNIQYF. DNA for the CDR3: TGTGCCAGCAGTTCCACGGTAAACATTCAGTACTTC.

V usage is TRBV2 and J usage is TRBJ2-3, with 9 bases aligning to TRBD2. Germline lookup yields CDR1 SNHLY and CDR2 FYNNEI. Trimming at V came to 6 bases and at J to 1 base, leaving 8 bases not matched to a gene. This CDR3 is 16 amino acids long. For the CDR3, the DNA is TGTGCCAGCAGCGCTCCTAGCGGGACGGGCACAGATACGCAGTATTTT. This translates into CASSAPSGTGTDTQYF.

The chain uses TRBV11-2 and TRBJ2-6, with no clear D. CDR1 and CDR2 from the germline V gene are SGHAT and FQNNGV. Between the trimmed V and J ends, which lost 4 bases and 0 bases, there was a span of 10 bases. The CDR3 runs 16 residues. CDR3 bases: TGTGCCAGCAGCTCTCAGACATACTCTGGGGCCAACGTCCTGACTTTC. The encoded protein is CASSSQTYSGANVLTF.

The CDR3 region is CARRTGADRETQYF. For the CDR3, the DNA is TGTGCCAGACGGACAGGGGCCGATCGGGAGACCCAGTACTTC. The chain combines TRBV19 with TRBJ2-5; TRBD1 agrees at 9 bases. This CDR3 has 14 amino acids. The V gene's germline CDR1 is LNHDA and CDR2 SQIVND (reference sequence). J gave up 5 bases and V 9 bases, and 10 bases lay outside the gene matches.

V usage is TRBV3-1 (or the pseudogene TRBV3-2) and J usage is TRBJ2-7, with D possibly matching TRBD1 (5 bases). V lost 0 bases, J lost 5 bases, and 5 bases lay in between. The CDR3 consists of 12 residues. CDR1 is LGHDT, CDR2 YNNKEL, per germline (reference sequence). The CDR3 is CASSQEGDEQYF. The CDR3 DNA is TGTGCCAGCAGCCAAGAAGGGGACGAGCAGTACTTC.

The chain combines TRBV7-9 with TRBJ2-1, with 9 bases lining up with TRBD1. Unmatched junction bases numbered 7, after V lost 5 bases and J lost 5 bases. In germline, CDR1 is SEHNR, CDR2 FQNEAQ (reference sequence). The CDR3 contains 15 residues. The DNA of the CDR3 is TGTGCCAGCAGCCCCTGGGACAGGGAAAACAATGAGCAGTTCTTC. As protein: CASSPWDRENNEQFF.

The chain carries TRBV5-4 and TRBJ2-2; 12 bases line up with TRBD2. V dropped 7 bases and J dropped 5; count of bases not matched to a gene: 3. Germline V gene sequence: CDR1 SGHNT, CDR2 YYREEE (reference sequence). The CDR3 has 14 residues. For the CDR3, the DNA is TGTGCCAGCGGACTAGCGGGATCAACCGGGGAGCTGTTTTTT. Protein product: CASGLAGSTGELFF.

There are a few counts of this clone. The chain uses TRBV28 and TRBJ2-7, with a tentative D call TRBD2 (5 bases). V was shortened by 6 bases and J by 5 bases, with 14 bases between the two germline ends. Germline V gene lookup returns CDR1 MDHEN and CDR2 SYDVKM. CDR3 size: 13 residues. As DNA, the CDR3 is TGTGCCAGCAGGCCGCCCGGGGTCGACGAGCAGTACTTC. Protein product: CASRPPGVDEQYF.

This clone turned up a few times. The CDR3 protein is CASSSGTGMGNSNQPQHF. The CDR3 bases are TGTGCCAGCAGCTCCGGGACAGGGATGGGGAATAGCAATCAGCCCCAGCATTTT. The chain carries TRBV7-8 and TRBJ1-5, with TRBD1 matching 9 bases. The germline V gene has CDR1 SGHVS and CDR2 FQNEAQ. This CDR3 is built from 18 residues. V was clipped by 4 bases and J by 0 bases; unmatched bases: 10. Variable domain in full (rest from reference TRBV7-8 and TRBJ1-5): GAGVSQSPRYKVAKRGQDVALRCDPISGHVSLFWYQQALGQGPEFLTYFQNEAQLDKSGLPSDRFFAERPEGSVSTLKIQRTQQEDSAVYLCASSSGTGMGNSNQPQHFGDGTRLSIL.

The CDR3 bases are TGTGCCAGCAGCTTGATAGCGGGACCCACAGATACGCAGTATTTT. It codes for CASSLIAGPTDTQYF. The rearrangement links TRBV7-3 to TRBJ2-3; TRBD2 matches 8 bases. The V and J ends lost 3 bases and 2 bases, in that order; junction bases with no gene match: 4. The CDR3 runs 15 residues. Germline V CDR1 and CDR2: SGHTA, FQGTGA.